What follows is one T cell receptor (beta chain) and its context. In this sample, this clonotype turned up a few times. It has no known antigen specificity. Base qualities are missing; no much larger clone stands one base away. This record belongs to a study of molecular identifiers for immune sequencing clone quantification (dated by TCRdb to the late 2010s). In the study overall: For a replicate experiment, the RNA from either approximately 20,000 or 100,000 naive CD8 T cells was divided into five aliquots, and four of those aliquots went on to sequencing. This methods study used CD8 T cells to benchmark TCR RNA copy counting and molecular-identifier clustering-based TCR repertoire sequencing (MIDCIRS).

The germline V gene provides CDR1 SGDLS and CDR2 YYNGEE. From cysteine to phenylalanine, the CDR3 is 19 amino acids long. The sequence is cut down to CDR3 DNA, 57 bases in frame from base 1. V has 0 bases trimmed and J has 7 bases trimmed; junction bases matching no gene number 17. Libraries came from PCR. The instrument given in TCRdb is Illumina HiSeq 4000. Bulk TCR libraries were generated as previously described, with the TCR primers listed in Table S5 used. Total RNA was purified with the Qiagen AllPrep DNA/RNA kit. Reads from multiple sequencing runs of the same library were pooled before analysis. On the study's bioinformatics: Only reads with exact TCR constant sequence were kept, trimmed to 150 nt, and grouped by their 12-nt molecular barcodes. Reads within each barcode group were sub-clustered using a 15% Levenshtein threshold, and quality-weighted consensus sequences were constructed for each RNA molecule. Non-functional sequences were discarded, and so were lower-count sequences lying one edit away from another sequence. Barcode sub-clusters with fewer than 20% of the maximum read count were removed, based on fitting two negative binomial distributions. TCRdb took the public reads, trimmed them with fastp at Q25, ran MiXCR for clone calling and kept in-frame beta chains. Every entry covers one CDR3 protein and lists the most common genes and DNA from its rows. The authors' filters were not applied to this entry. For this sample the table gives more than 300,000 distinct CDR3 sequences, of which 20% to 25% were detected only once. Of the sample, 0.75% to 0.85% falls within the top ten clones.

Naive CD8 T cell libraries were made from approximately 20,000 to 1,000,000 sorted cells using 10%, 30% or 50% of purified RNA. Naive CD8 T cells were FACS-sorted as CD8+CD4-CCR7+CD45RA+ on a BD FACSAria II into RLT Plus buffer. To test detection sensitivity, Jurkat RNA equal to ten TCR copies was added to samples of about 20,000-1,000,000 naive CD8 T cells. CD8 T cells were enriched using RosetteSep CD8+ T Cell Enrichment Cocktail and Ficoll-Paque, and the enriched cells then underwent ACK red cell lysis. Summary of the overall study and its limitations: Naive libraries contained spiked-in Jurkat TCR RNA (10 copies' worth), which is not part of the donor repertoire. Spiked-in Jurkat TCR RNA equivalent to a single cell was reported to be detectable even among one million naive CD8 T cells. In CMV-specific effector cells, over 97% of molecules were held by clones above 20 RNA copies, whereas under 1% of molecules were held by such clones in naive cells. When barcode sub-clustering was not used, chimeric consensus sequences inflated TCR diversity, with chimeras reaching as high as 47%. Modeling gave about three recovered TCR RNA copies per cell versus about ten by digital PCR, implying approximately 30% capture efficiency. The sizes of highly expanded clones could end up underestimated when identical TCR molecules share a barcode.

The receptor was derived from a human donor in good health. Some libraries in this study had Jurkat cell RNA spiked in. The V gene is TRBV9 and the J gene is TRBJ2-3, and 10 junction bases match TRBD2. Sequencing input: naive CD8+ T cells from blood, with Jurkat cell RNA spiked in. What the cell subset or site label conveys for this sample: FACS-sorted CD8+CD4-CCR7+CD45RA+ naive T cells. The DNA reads TGTGCCAGCAGCGTAGGAATTGGGACTAGCGAGCGTGGGGTGCATACGCAGTATTTT. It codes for CASSVGIGTSERGVHTQYF.